Shown below are 6 T cell receptor beta chains from a single sample sequenced in a study of blood T cells in healthy people across ages. A second PCR, run for roughly 7 to 11 cycles, used a sample-barcoded 5' primer plus a J-beta primer mix. One entry per CDR3 protein results from TCRdb running MiXCR on the 5' RACE reads. The repertoire holds about 760,000 distinct CDR3 sequences, with roughly 50% as singletons. Input material: blood. The source of these receptors is a middle-aged man in good health.

The chain is built from TRBV4-3 and TRBJ2-7; D is undetermined. This CDR3 is built from 14 residues. V gave up 0 bases and J gave up 8 bases, with 14 bases separating them. Germline lookup yields CDR1 LGHNA and CDR2 YSLEER. The CDR3 sequence is CASSQDLSKIKQYF. CDR3 nucleotides: TGCGCCAGCAGCCAAGATCTGTCCAAAATTAAGCAGTACTTC.

This clonotype has only one observation. A read error may account for a junction end that differs from germline. This chain uses TRBV18 with TRBJ2-7; D unresolved. Germline V gene sequence: CDR1 KGHSH, CDR2 LQKENI. This CDR3 is 13 amino acids long. CDR3 sequence reads: CANSPKPSYEQYF. As DNA, the CDR3 is TGTGCCAACTCACCCAAACCTAGCTACGAGCAGTACTTC. The full variable domain, its missing parts supplied by reference TRBV18 and TRBJ2-7, is NAGVMQNPRHLVRRRGQEARLRCSPMKGHSHVYWYRQLPEEGLKFMVYLQKENIIDESGMPKERFSAEFPKEGPSILRIQQVVRGDSAAYFCANSPKPSYEQYFGPGTRLTVT.

The J gene is TRBJ2-7, the V gene TRBV5-6; D is perhaps TRBD1 (5 bases). Germline V gene lookup returns CDR1 SGHDT and CDR2 YYEEEE. V was pared by 5 bases and J by 2 bases, with 17 bases between. This CDR3 is built from 15 residues. CDR3 bases: TGTGCCAGCAGTTCTACTGGGGCAGGGACCTACGAGCAGTACTTC. This translates into CASSSTGAGTYEQYF.

V is TRBV6-5 and J is TRBJ2-5, with 9 bases matching TRBD1. V shed 5 bases and J 5 bases; nucleotides not matched to a gene: 3. Looked up from germline, CDR1 is MNHEY and CDR2 is SVGAGI. This CDR3 contains 13 residues. CDR3 nucleotide sequence: TGTGCCAGCAGTCGGGACAGGGATGAGACCCAGTACTTC. It specifies CASSRDRDETQYF.

The chain is built from TRBV6-1 and TRBJ2-5; D tentatively fits TRBD1 or TRBD2 (5 bases each). This CDR3 is 14 amino acids long. Germline loops: CDR1 MNHNS, CDR2 SASEGT. The ends were cut back, 6 bases at V and 1 base at J, with 12 bases in the middle. The CDR3 here is CASRTDAGQETQYF. CDR3 nucleotide sequence: TGTGCCAGCAGGACAGACGCGGGCCAAGAGACCCAGTACTTC.

V is TRBV3-1 and J is TRBJ2-7; tentatively, D is TRBD2 (5 bases). Trimming shortened V by 0 bases and J by 4 bases, and 13 bases separated the two germline ends. The CDR3 is 15 amino acids. Germline V CDR1 and CDR2: LGHDT, YNNKEL (reference sequence). The CDR3 loop reads CASSQEGGLGYEQYF. CDR3 DNA: TGTGCCAGCAGCCAAGAAGGAGGACTTGGATACGAGCAGTACTTC.